The 27 T cell receptor beta chains presented below share a single source sample, sequenced in a study of T-cell memory formation after mild COVID-19. TCRdb reprocessed the 5' RACE reads with MiXCR, giving one entry per CDR3 protein. This sample has 550,000 to 700,000 distinct CDR3 sequences; approximately 15% occur once, and the top ten carry roughly 7.8%. The sequencing input was PBMCs or a T cell subset sorted from them (not recorded which). The receptors stem from an adult woman who had mild COVID-19 (a few samples of this study predate the infection). Cell type and time point are not known.

The chain joins TRBV29-1 to TRBJ2-7; D gene unclear. Germline V gene sequence: CDR1 SQVTM, CDR2 ANQGSEA. The CDR3 covers 14 residues. V gave up 0 bases and J gave up 2 bases, with 11 bases separating them. For the CDR3, the DNA is TGCAGCGTTGAAGATCGAGAGGCTACCTACGAGCAGTACTTC. Its protein product is CSVEDREATYEQYF.

The chain couples TRBV9 to TRBJ2-1; 9 bases match TRBD2. V was pared by 0 bases and J by 6 bases, with 13 bases of the junction left unmatched. Germline CDR1 SGDLS, CDR2 YYNGEE. This CDR3 contains 18 residues. The DNA for the CDR3 is TGTGCCAGCAGCGTAGGGAGAGTAGCGGGAGTAATAGCCAATGAGCAGTTCTTC. Amino acids: CASSVGRVAGVIANEQFF.

This clonotype was picked up a small number of times. The chain carries TRBV7-6 and TRBJ2-1, with 8 nucleotides matching TRBD2. The germline V gene has CDR1 SGHVS and CDR2 FNYEAQ. The junction had 11 bases not matched to a gene; V was cut back by 5 bases and J by 2 bases. The CDR3 has 17 amino acids. The CDR3 DNA follows: TGTGCCAGCAGCCCTTATGGTTCTAGCGGGCCCTACAATGAGCAGTTCTTC. It codes for CASSPYGSSGPYNEQFF.

J is TRBJ2-7 and V is TRBV7-2; D not certain. V lost 1 base and J 3 bases, leaving 10 bases between the germline ends. The CDR3 length is 14 residues. Per the germline V gene, CDR1 is SGHTA and CDR2 is FQGNSA. CDR3 residues: CASSLGPINYEQYF. The CDR3 nucleotides are TGTGCCAGCAGCTTAGGCCCAATTAACTACGAGCAGTACTTC.

This clonotype appeared a few times. This rearrangement joins TRBV4-2 to TRBJ2-6; 10 positions match TRBD1. The CDR3 covers 19 residues. The germline V gene encodes CDR1 LGHNA and CDR2 YNFKEQ. After removal of 3 bases from V and 0 bases from J, the junction contained 8 bases not matched to a gene. CDR3 protein: CASSHPGGQGRSGANVLTF. DNA of the CDR3: TGTGCCAGCAGCCACCCGGGGGGACAGGGGCGCTCTGGGGCCAACGTCCTGACTTTC.

This clonotype was counted many times. The V call is TRBV12-3 or TRBV12-4, the J call TRBJ2-3, with D unclear. This CDR3 spans 15 amino acids. The V gene lost 6 bases and the J gene lost 5 bases, with 18 bases spanning the gap. CDR3 sequence: CASSPKSRKGDTQYF. The CDR3 DNA reads TGTGCCAGCAGCCCTAAGAGCAGGAAGGGAGATACGCAGTATTTT.

The chain uses TRBV12-3 or TRBV12-4 and TRBJ1-1; D gene ambiguous. V was pared by 1 base and J by 6 bases, with 9 bases between. This CDR3 has 13 residues. CDR3 in DNA: TGTGCCAGCAGTTTAGGGGATCAATCTGAAGCTTTCTTT. Its protein is CASSLGDQSEAFF.

This clonotype was counted at least ten times. The rearrangement joins TRBV2 to TRBJ1-1, with D unclear. The CDR3 covers 14 residues. Per germline, CDR1 SNHLY and CDR2 FYNNEI. V gave up 4 bases and J gave up 0 bases, with 9 bases separating them. CDR3 DNA: TGTGCCAGCAGTGGTCAGACTTTGAACACTGAAGCTTTCTTT. Translated: CASSGQTLNTEAFF.

The V gene is TRBV5-1, the J gene TRBJ2-3, with TRBD2 identical over 7 bases. Germline CDR1 reads SGHRS; CDR2 reads YFSETQ. V dropped 7 bases and J dropped 6; count of bases not matched to a gene: 8. The CDR3 covers 13 residues. The CDR3 here is CASGLEYSDTQYF. Here the CDR3 DNA reads TGCGCCAGCGGACTAGAGTATTCGGATACGCAGTATTTT.

This clonotype has just one count. The V call is TRBV4-1, the J call TRBJ2-5; possibly TRBD1 or TRBD2 for D (5 bases each). The CDR3 sequence is 14 residues long. Germline-derived CDR1 and CDR2 are MGHRA and YSYEKL. V was trimmed by 3 bases and J by 5 bases, leaving 13 bases between them. The CDR3 DNA reads TGCGCCAGCAGCCACCGCCTTGAGGGGGAGACCCAGTACTTC. Translation gives CASSHRLEGETQYF.

This clonotype appeared a few times. This chain uses TRBV5-1 with TRBJ1-1, with D possibly being TRBD1 (6 bases). Germline CDR1 is SGHRS and CDR2 is YFSETQ. The CDR3 is 17 amino acids. Trimming cost V 6 bases and J 1 base, with 22 bases left between them. The CDR3 loop reads CASMKGQWERRNTEAFF. As DNA, the CDR3 is TGCGCCAGCATGAAAGGACAGTGGGAGAGAAGGAACACTGAAGCTTTCTTT.

Only a few counts were recorded for this clonotype. V usage is TRBV6-1 and J usage is TRBJ1-5, with a weak D call TRBD1 (5 bases). Germline V gene sequence: CDR1 MNHNS, CDR2 SASEGT. Trimming removed 2 bases at V and 9 bases at J, with 11 bases between. The CDR3 has 13 residues. The CDR3 nucleotides are TGTGCCAGCAGTGAATCAGACAGCTTGCCCCAGCATTTT. Translation: CASSESDSLPQHF.

This sequence joins TRBV7-8 and TRBJ2-7; a possible D gene is TRBD1 (6 bases). The length of the CDR3 is 16 residues. Germline V gene lookup returns CDR1 SGHVS and CDR2 FQNEAQ. Trimming took off 3 bases at V and 0 bases at J, with 15 bases between the two ends. The CDR3 sequence: CASSLPDRRSSYEQYF. The CDR3 DNA reads as TGTGCCAGCAGCTTGCCAGACAGGCGAAGCTCCTACGAGCAGTACTTC.

This clonotype has just a few counts. The genes are TRBV12-3 or TRBV12-4 and TRBJ1-4; D possibly corresponds to TRBD1 (6 bases). The CDR3 loop spans 13 amino acids. Trimming took 7 bases from V and 8 from J, leaving 14 bases between them. The CDR3 here is CASKGHRGEKLFF. DNA of the CDR3: TGTGCCAGCAAGGGACACCGGGGGGAAAAACTGTTTTTT.

This clonotype turned up a few times. The rearrangement uses TRBV15 and TRBJ2-5, with D perhaps TRBD1 or TRBD2 (5 bases each). Looked up from germline, CDR1 is LNHNV and CDR2 is YYDKDF (reference sequence). V dropped 4 bases and J dropped 1 base, with 7 bases sitting between them. The CDR3 has 13 amino acids. As DNA, the CDR3 is TGTGCCACCAGCAACGGGGCCCAAGAGACCCAGTACTTC. It encodes CATSNGAQETQYF.

This chain connects TRBV29-1 to TRBJ2-3; 7 bases are shared with TRBD1. The J segment lost 5 bases and the V segment lost 6 bases, leaving 14 bases of the junction unmatched. The CDR3 spans 15 residues. In germline, CDR1 is SQVTM, CDR2 ANQGSEA. The chain's CDR3 is CSVGTAFYGGDTQYF. The CDR3 nucleotides read TGCAGCGTGGGGACAGCCTTCTATGGGGGAGATACGCAGTATTTT.

This clonotype was picked up a small number of times. The chain couples TRBV30 to TRBJ2-3, with 10 nucleotides matching TRBD2. V lost 7 bases to trimming and J lost 6 bases; unmatched junction nucleotides: 10. CDR3 length: 14 amino acids. The V gene's germline CDR1 is GTSNPN and CDR2 SVGIG (reference sequence). CDR3 sequence (DNA): TGTGCCTCCGCTAGCGGGAGTACGACGGATACGCAGTATTTT. Residues: CASASGSTTDTQYF. Together with reference TRBV30 and TRBJ2-3, the CDR3 gives the full variable domain: SQTIHQWPATLVQPVGSPLSLECTVEGTSNPNLYWYRQAAGRGLQLLFYSVGIGQISSEVPQNLSASRPQDRQFILSSKKLLLSDSGFYLCASASGSTTDTQYFGPGTRLTVL.

CDR3 residues: CASSLGFSSTKNIQYF. For the CDR3, the DNA is TGCGCCAGCAGCTTGGGGTTCAGCTCAACCAAAAACATTCAGTACTTC. V is TRBV5-1 and J is TRBJ2-4; D unresolved. Deletions cut 0 bases from V and 2 bases from J, with 12 bases between. The CDR3 extends over 16 amino acids. Germline V lookup: CDR1 SGHRS, CDR2 YFSETQ.

This clonotype was observed a few times. V and J are TRBV12-3 or TRBV12-4 and TRBJ2-1; D unresolved. CDR3 size: 12 residues. Trimming took 8 bases from V and 6 from J, leaving 11 bases between them. The CDR3 protein is CASHGPGNEQFF. In nucleotides, the CDR3 is TGTGCCAGCCACGGGCCCGGCAATGAGCAGTTCTTC.

The chain uses TRBV6-5 and TRBJ1-1; D uncertain. The germline V and J ends were trimmed by 5 bases and 5 bases, with 18 bases remaining between them. CDR1 MNHEY and CDR2 SVGAGI come from the germline V gene. This CDR3 has 15 residues. CDR3 nucleotide sequence: TGTGCCAGCAGTCTCCTGCGAGAGGGAAGAACTGAAGCTTTCTTT. This sequence encodes CASSLLREGRTEAFF.

The rearrangement links TRBV13 to TRBJ2-3; 13 bases are shared with TRBD2. Germline lookup yields CDR1 PRHDT and CDR2 FYEKMQ (reference sequence). After removal of 1 base from V and 7 bases from J, the junction contained 5 bases not matched to a gene. The CDR3 length is 16 residues. The CDR3 region is CASSLVLAGGPHTQYF. In nucleotides, the CDR3 is TGTGCCAGCAGCTTAGTACTAGCGGGAGGGCCCCATACGCAGTATTTT. The full variable domain, its missing parts supplied by reference TRBV13 and TRBJ2-3, is AAGVIQSPRHLIKEKRETATLKCYPIPRHDTVYWYQQGPGQDPQFLISFYEKMQSDKGSIPDRFSAQQFSDYHSELNMSSLELGDSALYFCASSLVLAGGPHTQYFGPGTRLTVL.

The chain joins TRBV12-3 or TRBV12-4 to TRBJ1-2, with 9 bases fitting TRBD1. V shed 2 bases and J 8 bases; nucleotides not matched to a gene: 15. The CDR3 spans 17 residues. Here the CDR3 DNA reads TGTGCCAGCAGTTTATTAGTTGGGGGACAGGGCGCCGGCGGCTACACCTTC. It specifies CASSLLVGGQGAGGYTF.

This clonotype was detected a few times. The chain has TRBV29-1 and TRBJ2-5, with a tentative D call TRBD1 (5 bases). The CDR3 is made up of 13 amino acids. Germline V CDR1 and CDR2: SQVTM, ANQGSEA. Trimming cost V 7 bases and J 3 bases, with 15 bases left between them. The CDR3 nucleotides are TGCAGCGCTCCTACCCCCAGGGAAGAGACCCAGTACTTC. It translates to CSAPTPREETQYF.

This clonotype has a handful of counts. The chain uses TRBV7-6 and TRBJ1-1; D is perhaps TRBD1 (5 bases). The CDR3 sequence is 13 residues long. The germline CDR1 and CDR2 sequences are SGHVS and FNYEAQ. Deletions cut 5 bases from V and 6 bases from J, with 13 bases between. CDR3 protein: CASSPLRGAEAFF. The CDR3 region has the DNA TGTGCCAGCAGCCCTTTAAGGGGCGCTGAAGCTTTCTTT. The complete variable domain, with remaining parts taken from reference TRBV7-6 and TRBJ1-1, reads GAGVSQSPRYKVTKRGQDVALRCDPISGHVSLYWYRQALGQGPEFLTYFNYEAQQDKSGLPNDRFSAERPEGSISTLTIQRTEQRDSAMYRCASSPLRGAEAFFGQGTRLTVV.

This clonotype was found a few times. The chain uses TRBV29-1 and TRBJ2-7; TRBD1 is a possible D gene (6 bases). Germline CDR1 reads SQVTM; CDR2 reads ANQGSEA. Trimming left V 6 bases short and J 2 bases short, with 14 bases between. The CDR3 is 13 amino acids. The CDR3 here is CSVLGGMAYEQYF. For the CDR3, the DNA is TGCAGCGTCTTAGGGGGTATGGCCTACGAGCAGTACTTC.

CDR3 in amino acids: CASTENNQPQHF. The CDR3 DNA sequence: TGTGCCAGCACGGAGAACAATCAGCCCCAGCATTTT. The chain uses TRBV6-6 and TRBJ1-5; no firm D call. V shed 7 bases and J shed 3 bases, with 7 bases lying between them. Germline assignment: CDR1 MNHNY and CDR2 SVGAGI (reference sequence). The CDR3 spans 12 residues.

The chain joins TRBV12-3 or TRBV12-4 to TRBJ2-7, with 14 bases that match TRBD2. The CDR3 loop spans 16 amino acids. With V trimmed by 5 bases and J by 5 bases, 8 bases remained unmatched. The CDR3: CASSPLGTSGSDEQYF. The CDR3 DNA reads TGTGCCAGCAGTCCCCTCGGGACTAGCGGGAGTGACGAGCAGTACTTC.